The 32 T cell receptor beta chains in this list originate from one sample, sequenced in a study of blood T cell repertoires in COVID-19. The table came from immunoSEQ multiplex PCR; TCRdb's copy has only in-frame clones and leaves some out. The table has 200,000 to 300,000 clones, roughly four fifths seen once. Sequenced: peripheral blood. The receptor set was obtained from a woman older than 75 with COVID-19, enrolled during active disease.

The chain uses TRBV7-3 and TRBJ2-7; D perhaps matches TRBD1 (5 bases). In germline, CDR1 is SGHTA, CDR2 FQGTGA. The CDR3 extends over 14 amino acids. V lost 8 bases and J 3 bases, leaving 17 bases between the germline ends. In nucleotides, the CDR3 is TGTGCCAGCGGACATTTAGCAGACCACTACGAGCAGTACTTC. This sequence encodes CASGHLADHYEQYF.

The chain combines TRBV19 with TRBJ2-1; no definite D call. CDR3 length: 17 amino acids. V lost 3 bases and J lost 0, with 15 bases in between. Germline CDR1 LNHDA, CDR2 SQIVND (reference sequence). The CDR3 DNA follows: TGTGCCAGTAGTATGTCGGCAGCGCAAAGCTCCTACAATGAGCAGTTCTTC. It is translated as CASSMSAAQSSYNEQFF.

This sequence joins TRBV28 and TRBJ1-5, with 10 positions matching TRBD1. Per germline, CDR1 MDHEN and CDR2 SYDVKM. V shed 6 bases, J shed 1 base, and the junction held 9 bases outside the gene matches. The CDR3 runs to 17 residues. This chain's CDR3 is CASRDRDRGYSNQPQHF. The CDR3 bases are TGTGCCAGCAGGGACCGGGACAGGGGCTACAGCAATCAGCCCCAGCATTTT.

The rearrangement joins TRBV28 to TRBJ2-7; TRBD2 is a possible D gene (7 bases). This CDR3 has 13 residues. Deletions cut 6 bases from V and 3 bases from J, with 12 bases between. CDR1 and CDR2 (germline): MDHEN, SYDVKM. The CDR3 sequence is CASRAGHSYEQYF. The DNA for the CDR3 is TGTGCCAGCAGAGCGGGACACAGCTACGAGCAGTACTTC.

The CDR3 loop is CAISGGSSYEQYF. In DNA, the CDR3 is TGTGCCATCAGTGGCGGGAGCTCCTACGAGCAGTACTTC. This chain connects TRBV10-3 to TRBJ2-7, with TRBD2 matching over 7 bases. Germline V gives CDR1 ENHRY, CDR2 SYGVKD. Germline trimming cut 4 bases from V and 0 bases from J; bases unmatched to any gene: 0. The CDR3 is 13 residues long.

This clone was picked up a small number of times. The CDR3 sequence: CASSFNRASTDTQYF. CDR3 in DNA: TGTGCCAGCAGCTTTAACAGGGCTAGCACAGATACGCAGTATTTT. The chain links TRBV11-2 to TRBJ2-3; TRBD1 is a possible D gene (6 bases). Per germline, CDR1 SGHAT and CDR2 FQNNGV. CDR3 length: 15 residues. Trimming stripped 3 bases from V and 0 bases from J, with 10 bases between.

The chain carries TRBV30 and TRBJ1-1; weak D call: TRBD1 (6 bases). V was clipped by 6 bases and J by 5 bases, with 16 bases between them. Germline V gene data show CDR1 as GTSNPN and CDR2 as SVGIG (reference sequence). CDR3 length equals 13 residues. CDR3 amino acids: CACHEGGGTEAFF. CDR3 DNA: TGTGCCTGTCACGAGGGGGGGGGAACTGAAGCTTTCTTT.

The chain combines TRBV5-6 with TRBJ2-3, with D tentatively TRBD2 (6 bases). This CDR3 is built from 14 residues. Germline V lookup: CDR1 SGHDT, CDR2 YYEEEE. Trimming cost V 2 bases and J 3 bases, with 10 bases left between them. This CDR3 reads CASSFGGATDTQYF. CDR3 sequence (DNA): TGTGCCAGCAGCTTTGGAGGGGCTACAGATACGCAGTATTTT. Full variable domain (outside the CDR3, taken from reference TRBV5-6 and TRBJ2-3): DAGVTQSPTHLIKTRGQQVTLRCSPKSGHDTVSWYQQALGQGPQFIFQYYEEEERQRGNFPDRFSGHQFPNYSSELNVNALLLGDSALYLCASSFGGATDTQYFGPGTRLTVL.

CDR3 amino acids: CASRGGVVGELFF. CDR3 nucleotide sequence: TGTGCCAGTAGAGGGGGAGTGGTCGGGGAGCTGTTTTTT. V is TRBV19 and J is TRBJ2-2; a weak D match, TRBD1 (6 bases). The germline gives CDR1 LNHDA, CDR2 SQIVND (reference sequence). This CDR3 region has 13 residues. V lost 6 bases and J 7 bases, leaving 12 bases between the germline ends.

The chain links TRBV5-1 to TRBJ1-2, with D possibly matching TRBD1 (6 bases). V lost 1 base to trimming and J lost 2 bases, with 12 bases between them. Germline loops: CDR1 SGHRS, CDR2 YFSETQ. The CDR3 sequence is 15 residues long. The CDR3 DNA reads TGCGCCAGCAGCTTGAAGATGGACAGCAACTATGGCTACACCTTC. Its protein product is CASSLKMDSNYGYTF. Filled out from reference TRBV5-1 and TRBJ1-2, the complete variable domain reads KAGVTQTPRYLIKTRGQQVTLSCSPISGHRSVSWYQQTPGQGLQFLFEYFSETQRNKGNFPGRFSGRQFSNSRSEMNVSTLELGDSALYLCASSLKMDSNYGYTFGSGTRLTVV.

CDR3 nucleotides: TGTGCCAGCAGCTTGGGACAGTCATTAGGGGACTCTAGCACAGATACGCAGTATTTT. It specifies CASSLGQSLGDSSTDTQYF. V and J are TRBV5-8 and TRBJ2-3; D might be TRBD2 (6 bases). Germline V gives CDR1 SGHTS, CDR2 YDEGEE. CDR3 length: 19 amino acids. V was shortened by 0 bases and J by 0 bases, with 20 bases between the two germline ends.

CDR3 sequence: CASNFAGTSYEQYF. CDR3 sequence (DNA): TGTGCCAGCAATTTCGCGGGGACCTCCTACGAGCAGTACTTC. The J gene is TRBJ2-7, the V gene TRBV2; D possibly corresponds to TRBD2 (6 bases). CDR1 SNHLY and CDR2 FYNNEI come from the germline V gene. Trimming removed 7 bases at V and 0 bases at J, with 13 bases between. The CDR3 contains 14 residues.

The genes are TRBV7-2 and TRBJ2-5; 8 nucleotides line up with TRBD2. This CDR3 contains 13 residues. Germline values: CDR1 SGHTA, CDR2 FQGNSA. V lost 6 bases to trimming and J lost 5 bases; unmatched junction nucleotides: 5. The CDR3, as DNA: TGTGCCAGCAGTATAGCGGGGCTGGAGACCCAGTACTTC. Its translation: CASSIAGLETQYF.

The rearrangement links TRBV3-1 (or the pseudogene TRBV3-2) to TRBJ2-7; the match to TRBD2 covers 9 bases. The ends lost 3 bases at V and 2 bases at J; junction bases unmatched: 5. Germline V gene data show CDR1 as LGHDT and CDR2 as YNNKEL (reference sequence). This CDR3 has 15 residues. This CDR3 reads CASSQSSGGTYEQYF. In DNA, the CDR3 is TGTGCCAGCAGCCAGAGTAGCGGGGGTACCTACGAGCAGTACTTC.

The rearrangement links TRBV6-5 to TRBJ1-1; no reliable D call. Trimming took 7 bases from V and 6 from J, leaving 6 bases between them. CDR3 length equals 10 residues. Germline V CDR1 and CDR2: MNHEY, SVGAGI. This chain's CDR3 is CASKRAEAFF. The DNA for the CDR3 is TGTGCCAGCAAGAGGGCTGAAGCTTTCTTT.

The chain has TRBV5-1 and TRBJ2-1; TRBD2 agrees at 9 bases. The CDR3 covers 15 residues. The V gene's germline CDR1 is SGHRS and CDR2 YFSETQ. With V trimmed by 5 bases and J by 7 bases, 10 bases remained unmatched. The CDR3, as DNA: TGCGCCAGCAGTTTAGGGCGGGAGGGCCTTAATGAGCAGTTCTTC. It codes for CASSLGREGLNEQFF.

This clone was observed a few times. V gene TRBV19 combines with J gene TRBJ2-2, with TRBD2 matching over 12 bases. There are 16 residues in the CDR3. Germline values: CDR1 LNHDA, CDR2 SQIVND (reference sequence). The trim removed 11 bases at V and 4 bases at J, leaving 11 bases unmatched. In DNA form, the CDR3 reads TGTGCCTCTGGGCTAGCGGGAGGGCCGAGCACCGGGGAGCTGTTTTTT. Its translation: CASGLAGGPSTGELFF. The full variable domain, with the rest looked up from reference TRBV19 and TRBJ2-2, is DGGITQSPKYLFRKEGQNVTLSCEQNLNHDAMYWYRQDPGQGLRLIYYSQIVNDFQKGDIAEGYSVSREKKESFPLTVTSAQKNPTAFYLCASGLAGGPSTGELFFGEGSRLTVL.

The rearrangement joins TRBV12-5 to TRBJ1-6; 10 bases line up with TRBD1. This CDR3 spans 14 amino acids. Per germline, CDR1 LGHNT and CDR2 FRNRAP. The junction had 4 bases not matched to a gene; V was cut back by 6 bases and J by 8 bases. The DNA of the CDR3 is TGTGCTAGTGGCCGGGACAGGGGAGATTCACCCCTCCACTTT. Protein product: CASGRDRGDSPLHF.

V gene TRBV7-2 combines with J gene TRBJ1-2, with D tentatively TRBD1 (5 bases). The CDR3 has 14 residues. Trimming took 4 bases from V and 4 from J, leaving 13 bases between them. Germline loops: CDR1 SGHTA, CDR2 FQGNSA. CDR3 loop: CASSSNRQGYGYTF. The CDR3 DNA is TGTGCCAGCAGCTCAAACAGGCAGGGCTATGGCTACACCTTC.

The chain employs TRBV6-1 and TRBJ1-5; 11 bases are shared with TRBD1. Trimming at V came to 2 bases and at J to 5 bases, leaving 8 bases not matched to a gene. This CDR3 contains 17 residues. CDR1 MNHNS and CDR2 SASEGT come from the germline V gene. CDR3 residues: CASSESGQGAGDQPQHF. The CDR3 DNA reads TGTGCCAGCAGTGAATCCGGACAGGGGGCCGGGGATCAGCCCCAGCATTTT.

This chain joins TRBV18 and TRBJ2-2; D not resolved. With 6 bases removed from V and 4 bases from J, the gap between germline ends came to 12 bases. The CDR3 contains 14 residues. Germline V CDR1 and CDR2: KGHSH, LQKENI. CDR3 sequence: CASSRNVVTGELFF. The CDR3 DNA is TGTGCCAGCTCCAGGAACGTGGTCACCGGGGAGCTGTTTTTT.

The chain uses TRBV19 and TRBJ1-5, with no clear D. The V and J ends lost 5 bases and 5 bases respectively, with 7 bases between them. Germline CDR1 is LNHDA and CDR2 is SQIVND (reference sequence). The CDR3 runs 12 residues. This CDR3 reads CASSDNYQPQHF. DNA of the CDR3: TGTGCCAGTAGTGACAACTATCAGCCCCAGCATTTT.

This clone was recorded once. The J gene is TRBJ2-1, the V gene TRBV6-2 or TRBV6-3, with D possibly being TRBD1 (5 bases). Germline assignment: CDR1 MNHEY and CDR2 SVGEGT. The CDR3 is made up of 15 amino acids. V was pared by 5 bases and J by 8 bases, with 19 bases between. The CDR3 region has the DNA TGTGCCAGCAGTCCGATCAGGGTAGGTTCGGATGAGCAGTTCTTC. This gives the protein CASSPIRVGSDEQFF.

This clone has only one observation. The chain employs TRBV6-5 and TRBJ2-3, with TRBD1 as a possible D gene (6 bases). Germline loops: CDR1 MNHEY, CDR2 SVGAGI. The CDR3 contains 15 residues. V was trimmed by 6 bases and J by 3 bases, leaving 16 bases between them. CDR3 nucleotides: TGTGCCAGCAGGGCCACTAGGGGGAGAACAGATACGCAGTATTTT. As protein: CASRATRGRTDTQYF.

This clone was seen a single time. The V and J genes are TRBV5-1 and TRBJ1-3, with TRBD1 matching 8 bases. The CDR3 sequence is 15 residues long. CDR1 and CDR2 (germline): SGHRS, YFSETQ. V shed 5 bases, J shed 3 bases, and the junction held 7 bases outside the gene matches. The CDR3 is CASSSGGSGGNTIYF. The CDR3 DNA reads as TGCGCCAGCAGTTCAGGGGGCTCAGGTGGAAACACCATATATTTT.

The chain couples TRBV27 to TRBJ2-3; 14 nucleotides match TRBD2. The ends lost 6 bases at V and 9 bases at J; junction bases unmatched: 11. This CDR3 region has 16 residues. CDR1 MNHEY and CDR2 SMNVEV come from the germline V gene (reference sequence). Written as DNA, the CDR3 is TGTGCCAGCAGCGCGGGACTAGCGGGGGCGGAGTACACGCAGTATTTT. Protein: CASSAGLAGAEYTQYF.

This clone was observed a handful of times. The gene calls are TRBV6-1 and TRBJ1-3; D is undetermined. This CDR3 region has 14 residues. Trimming stripped 1 base from V and 4 bases from J, with 8 bases between. Germline CDR1 is MNHNS and CDR2 is SASEGT. The CDR3 sequence: CASSEGRGGNTIYF. In nucleotides, the CDR3 is TGTGCCAGCAGTGAAGGGCGCGGAGGAAACACCATATATTTT.

J is TRBJ1-2 and V is TRBV7-2, with 8 nucleotides matching TRBD1. Per germline, CDR1 SGHTA and CDR2 FQGNSA. The CDR3 totals 13 residues. V gave up 3 bases and J gave up 4 bases; unmatched junction bases: 1. CDR3 in DNA: TGTGCCAGCAGCTTTCAGGGGGCCTATGGCTACACCTTC. Translating gives CASSFQGAYGYTF.

The chain joins TRBV9 to TRBJ1-2; maybe TRBD1 (5 bases). The germline gives CDR1 SGDLS, CDR2 YYNGEE. V gave up 7 bases and J gave up 2 bases, with 12 bases separating them. The CDR3 has 13 residues. CDR3 coding DNA: TGTGCCAGCGGGTCAGGGTCGAACTATGGCTACACCTTC. Translating it yields CASGSGSNYGYTF.

The chain couples TRBV27 to TRBJ2-7; TRBD1 matches at 7 bases. Germline CDR1 reads MNHEY; CDR2 reads SMNVEV (reference sequence). This CDR3 contains 13 residues. With 4 bases clipped from V and 4 bases from J, the junction kept 4 bases outside the gene matches. CDR3 loop: CASSYRGPYEQYF. The DNA for the CDR3 is TGTGCCAGCAGTTATAGGGGGCCGTACGAGCAGTACTTC.

This chain uses TRBV5-4 with TRBJ2-5; the D gene is possibly TRBD1 (6 bases). V was cut by 2 bases and J by 4 bases, with 9 bases left in between. Looked up from germline, CDR1 is SGHNT and CDR2 is YYREEE (reference sequence). This CDR3 is 13 amino acids long. CDR3: CASSFRGGETQYF. DNA for the CDR3: TGTGCCAGCAGCTTCAGGGGCGGAGAGACCCAGTACTTC. The complete variable domain, with remaining parts taken from reference TRBV5-4 and TRBJ2-5, reads ETGVTQSPTHLIKTRGQQVTLRCSSQSGHNTVSWYQQALGQGPQFIFQYYREEENGRGNFPPRFSGLQFPNYSSELNVNALELDDSALYLCASSFRGGETQYFGPGTRLLVL.

The chain recombines TRBV10-2 with TRBJ1-3, with TRBD1 identical over 9 bases. CDR3 size: 14 residues. Trimming at V came to 5 bases and at J to 2 bases, leaving 1 base not matched to a gene. In germline, CDR1 is WSHSY, CDR2 SAAADI. The CDR3 coding sequence is TGCGCCAGCAGTTGGACAGGGGCTGGAAACACCATATATTTT. This gives the protein CASSWTGAGNTIYF.